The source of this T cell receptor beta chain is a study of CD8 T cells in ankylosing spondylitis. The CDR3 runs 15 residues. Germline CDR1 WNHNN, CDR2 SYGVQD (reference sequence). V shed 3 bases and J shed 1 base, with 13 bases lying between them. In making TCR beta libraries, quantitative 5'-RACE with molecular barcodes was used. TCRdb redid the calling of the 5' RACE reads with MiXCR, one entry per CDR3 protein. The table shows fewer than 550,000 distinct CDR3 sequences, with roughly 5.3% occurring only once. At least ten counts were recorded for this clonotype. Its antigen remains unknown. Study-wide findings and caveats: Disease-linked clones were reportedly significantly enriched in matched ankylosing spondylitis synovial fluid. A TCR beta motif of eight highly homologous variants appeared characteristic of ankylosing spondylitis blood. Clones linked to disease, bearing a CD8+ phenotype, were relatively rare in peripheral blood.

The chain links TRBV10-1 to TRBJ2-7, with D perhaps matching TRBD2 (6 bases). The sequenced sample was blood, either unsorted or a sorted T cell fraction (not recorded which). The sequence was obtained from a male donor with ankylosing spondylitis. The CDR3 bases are TGCGCCAGCAGTGAAAGGGCGGAGGGGTCCTACGAGCAGTACTTC. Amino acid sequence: CASSERAEGSYEQYF.